The 10 T cell receptor beta chains presented below share a single source sample, sequenced in a study of CXCR3-negative and CXCR3-positive naive CD8 T cells. Study conclusions and caveats: CXCR3-positive naive cells had more hydrophobic TRB CDR3s than CXCR3-negative naive cells.

With UMI labels, 5' RACE was used to prepare the TRB cDNA libraries. TCRdb processed the 5' RACE reads again and assigns one entry to each CDR3 protein, with no DNA. The sample table includes under 75,000 distinct CDR3 sequences. Antigens of these TCRs are unknown. Sequenced: naive CXCR3+ CD8+ T cells from blood. The subset here: CD45RO-CCR7+CD27+CD95- naive CD8+ T cells expressing CXCR3 (TNR3+). Receptors were obtained from a human donor in good health. Some clones in this sample may be carry-over from other donors' samples.

This sequence joins TRBV7-8 and TRBJ2-7; TCRdb's assignment of TRBD1 cannot be checked, as there is no DNA. The CDR3 has 14 residues. Germline loops: CDR1 SGHVS, CDR2 FQNEAQ. The chain's CDR3 is CASSPSGGIYEQYF.

The CDR3 region is CSATGQVHTAYTQYF. This chain joins TRBV20-1 and TRBJ2-3; checking the TCRdb D call of TRBD1 is not possible without DNA. The CDR3 sequence is 15 residues long. CDR1 is DFQATT and CDR2 is SNEGSKA in the germline V gene (reference sequence).

The chain recombines TRBV11-2 with TRBJ2-3; there is no DNA to check the TCRdb D call of TRBD1. This CDR3 spans 15 amino acids. The germline gives CDR1 SGHAT, CDR2 FQNNGV. The CDR3 sequence is CASSKGQFRTDTQYF.

The rearrangement links TRBV7-6 to TRBJ2-7; without DNA, the TCRdb call of TRBD1 cannot be checked. Per the germline V gene, CDR1 is SGHVS and CDR2 is FNYEAQ. CDR3 length: 15 amino acids. This CDR3 is CASSSGQGLAYEQYF.

This chain connects TRBV29-1 to TRBJ1-2; TCRdb gives TRBD1 as the D gene, but with no DNA this cannot be confirmed. Germline V gene data show CDR1 as SQVTM and CDR2 as ANQGSEA. This CDR3 is built from 14 residues. The CDR3: CSVEAGTGVFGYTF.

This chain joins TRBV12-3 or TRBV12-4 and TRBJ1-2. There are 15 residues in the CDR3. The CDR3: CASTVTDGNNYGYTF.

This chain uses TRBV28 with TRBJ2-7. The CDR3 has 15 amino acids. Looked up from germline, CDR1 is MDHEN and CDR2 is SYDVKM. The CDR3 region is CASSWVDGSSYEQYF.

The V gene is TRBV6-2 or TRBV6-3, the J gene TRBJ2-7; TCRdb's D gene call, TRBD2, goes unchecked for lack of DNA. The germline CDR1 and CDR2 sequences are MNHEY and SVGEGT. The CDR3 is made up of 14 amino acids. The CDR3: CASSQAGDYYEQYF.

The chain carries TRBV7-6 and TRBJ2-2. CDR3 length: 15 amino acids. The germline gives CDR1 SGHVS, CDR2 FNYEAQ. CDR3: CASSLEWGNTGELFF. The full variable domain, its missing parts supplied by reference TRBV7-6 and TRBJ2-2, is GAGVSQSPRYKVTKRGQDVALRCDPISGHVSLYWYRQALGQGPEFLTYFNYEAQQDKSGLPNDRFSAERPEGSISTLTIQRTEQRDSAMYRCASSLEWGNTGELFFGEGSRLTVL.

The genes are TRBV27 and TRBJ2-2; TCRdb names TRBD2, which stays unverified in the absence of DNA. The germline gives CDR1 MNHEY, CDR2 SMNVEV (reference sequence). The CDR3 is 17 residues long. The CDR3 reads CASSLLWLGPGTGELFF.